A single sample gave rise to the 26 T cell receptor beta chains below, sequenced in a study of OX40 agonist ivuxolimab in advanced cancers. Clones were read by immunoSEQ multiplex PCR, and TCRdb kept only the in-frame ones, dropping some. The sample lists some 50,000 clones; around 87% were seen once. Sequencing used CD4+ or CD8+ T cells sorted from blood, obtained in a trial of the OX40 agonist ivuxolimab. Every receptor here comes from an adult with an advanced solid tumor such as melanoma, head and neck, liver or kidney cancer.

V gene TRBV2 combines with J gene TRBJ1-1; D gene uncertain. The CDR3 is 13 residues long. Germline V gene sequence: CDR1 SNHLY, CDR2 FYNNEI. Trimming shortened V by 2 bases and J by 11 bases, and 15 bases separated the two germline ends. The CDR3 sequence is CASSETARVSAFF. DNA for the CDR3: TGTGCCAGCAGTGAAACGGCCCGGGTTAGTGCTTTCTTT. The complete variable domain, with remaining parts taken from reference TRBV2 and TRBJ1-1, reads EPEVTQTPSHQVTQMGQEVILRCVPISNHLYFYWYRQILGQKVEFLVSFYNNEISEKSEIFDDQFSVERPDGSNFTLKIRSTKLEDSAMYFCASSETARVSAFFGQGTRLTVV.

CDR3 residues: CASSQDAGDNEQFF. The CDR3 DNA is TGTGCCAGCAGCCAAGATGCAGGGGACAATGAGCAGTTCTTC. This rearrangement joins TRBV4-2 to TRBJ2-1, with a weak D call TRBD1 (6 bases). Per germline, CDR1 LGHNA and CDR2 YNFKEQ. Between the trimmed V and J ends, which lost 0 bases and 5 bases, there was a span of 8 bases. The CDR3 has 14 residues.

V usage is TRBV5-4 and J usage is TRBJ2-7; D is perhaps TRBD1 or TRBD2 (5 bases each). Trimming cost V 2 bases and J 2 bases, with 17 bases left between them. Germline loops: CDR1 SGHNT, CDR2 YYREEE (reference sequence). The CDR3 length is 16 residues. The CDR3 protein is CASSFTDRDGTYEQYV. The CDR3, as DNA: TGTGCCAGCAGCTTTACCGACCGGGACGGGACCTACGAGCAGTACGTC.

The V call is TRBV4-1, the J call TRBJ2-5; TRBD1 matches 8 bases. Germline V gene data show CDR1 as MGHRA and CDR2 as YSYEKL. This CDR3 region has 17 residues. Losses at the gene ends were 1 base for V and 4 bases for J; bases not matched to a gene: 11. This chain's CDR3 is CASSQAQGARLGETQYF. CDR3 in DNA: TGCGCCAGCAGCCAAGCCCAGGGGGCGCGACTCGGAGAGACCCAGTACTTC.

This clone has just a few counts. V gene TRBV7-9 combines with J gene TRBJ1-5; D uncertain. V dropped 3 bases and J dropped 4 bases, with 4 bases sitting between them. The CDR3 covers 12 residues. The germline V gene encodes CDR1 SEHNR and CDR2 FQNEAQ (reference sequence). The CDR3 here is CASSFGNQPQHF. The CDR3 coding sequence is TGTGCCAGCAGCTTCGGTAATCAGCCCCAGCATTTT. Using reference TRBV7-9 and TRBJ1-5 for the parts outside the CDR3, the full variable domain is DTGVSQNPRHKITKRGQNVTFRCDPISEHNRLYWYRQTLGQGPEFLTYFQNEAQLEKSRLLSDRFSAERPKGSFSTLEIQRTEQGDSAMYLCASSFGNQPQHFGDGTRLSIL.

This clone was recorded only once. The chain recombines TRBV11-2 with TRBJ2-1; TRBD1 aligns across 11 bases. The CDR3 extends over 15 amino acids. CDR1 is SGHAT and CDR2 is FQNNGV in the germline V gene. V gave up 5 bases and J gave up 2 bases; unmatched junction bases: 2. CDR3 region: CASSRTGGAYNEQFF. For the CDR3, the DNA is TGTGCCAGCAGCCGGACAGGGGGCGCCTACAATGAGCAGTTCTTC.

This clone occurred once. This CDR3 fails to terminate in the conserved phenylalanine or tryptophan, so it likely reflects a read error. No DNA is shown, since the ends of the CDR3 on it are uncertain; the CDR3 is the one TCRdb lists. The chain carries TRBV6-5 and TRBJ1-2; TRBD1, the table's D call, lacks a check against the DNA. Looked up from germline, CDR1 is MNHEY and CDR2 is SVGAGI. The CDR3 extends over 11 residues, inclusive of both ends. CDR3 residues: CASSYGDRFFL.

There are a few counts of this clone. The chain uses TRBV13 and TRBJ2-4, with D possibly TRBD1 on 6 matching bases. Per the germline V gene, CDR1 is PRHDT and CDR2 is FYEKMQ (reference sequence). CDR3 length: 21 amino acids. V lost 5 bases to trimming and J lost 0 bases, with 29 bases between them. CDR3 DNA: TGTGCCAGCAGCATCTCCTCTAAGAGGACAGATACGATCTTAGCCAAAAACATTCAGTACTTC. Its translation: CASSISSKRTDTILAKNIQYF.

There are a few counts of this clone. This specimen includes other DNA sequences encoding the same CDR3. The chain is built from TRBV9 and TRBJ1-3; 8 positions match TRBD1. Germline assignment: CDR1 SGDLS and CDR2 YYNGEE. The CDR3 extends over 14 amino acids. V lost 3 bases to trimming and J lost 3 bases; unmatched junction nucleotides: 2. CDR3 loop: CASSATGGGNTIYF. As DNA, the CDR3 is TGTGCCAGCAGCGCCACAGGGGGTGGAAACACCATATATTTT.

The gene calls are TRBV6-1 and TRBJ1-1; D uncertain. Trimming left V 3 bases short and J 8 bases short, with 16 bases between. CDR3 size: 14 residues. The germline V gene has CDR1 MNHNS and CDR2 SASEGT. The CDR3 is CASSDYTTAAEAFF. CDR3 coding DNA: TGTGCCAGCAGTGATTATACAACGGCCGCCGAAGCTTTCTTT.

V is TRBV19 and J is TRBJ2-4; D gene unclear. The length of the CDR3 is 13 residues. Germline lookup yields CDR1 LNHDA and CDR2 SQIVND (reference sequence). V was shortened by 7 bases and J by 1 base, with 8 bases between the two germline ends. The DNA for the CDR3 is TGTGCCAGTATGGAGATGGCCAAAAACATTCAGTACTTC. Amino acid sequence: CASMEMAKNIQYF.

The chain's CDR3 is CASSSAGGTDTQYF. The CDR3 DNA follows: TGTGCCAGCAGTTCAGCGGGGGGCACAGATACGCAGTATTTT. The rearrangement joins TRBV25-1 to TRBJ2-3; TRBD2 matches at 8 bases. The V and J ends lost 5 bases and 1 base, in that order; junction bases with no gene match: 2. The CDR3 has 14 residues. Germline values: CDR1 MGHDK, CDR2 SYGVNS.

This clone was detected only a few times. This chain links TRBV5-6 with TRBJ1-5; TRBD1 is a possible D gene (5 bases). The CDR3 spans 14 residues. Trimming removed 4 bases at V and 5 bases at J, with 13 bases between. The germline gives CDR1 SGHDT, CDR2 YYEEEE. CDR3 sequence: CASSETGTDQPQHF. As DNA, the CDR3 is TGTGCCAGCAGCGAAACAGGTACTGATCAGCCCCAGCATTTT.

V gene TRBV9 combines with J gene TRBJ2-7; the match to TRBD2 covers 7 bases. CDR1 SGDLS and CDR2 YYNGEE come from the germline V gene. The J segment lost 2 bases and the V segment lost 0 bases, leaving 8 bases of the junction unmatched. The CDR3 is 16 amino acids. The CDR3 is CASSVVAGATPYEQYF. CDR3 bases: TGTGCCAGCAGCGTAGTTGCGGGAGCTACCCCCTACGAGCAGTACTTC. Complete variable domain (other parts from reference TRBV9 and TRBJ2-7): DSGVTQTPKHLITATGQRVTLRCSPRSGDLSVYWYQQSLDQGLQFLIQYYNGEERAKGNILERFSAQQFPDLHSELNLSSLELGDSALYFCASSVVAGATPYEQYFGPGTRLTVT.

This clone was observed once. J is TRBJ2-7 and V is TRBV5-1; weak D call: TRBD2 (5 bases). Germline V gene data show CDR1 as SGHRS and CDR2 as YFSETQ. V lost 0 bases to trimming and J lost 7 bases, with 17 bases between them. CDR3 length: 15 residues. In nucleotides, the CDR3 is TGCGCCAGCAGCTTGGAGTCGGCGCCGACTATTGAGCAGTACTTC. Amino acid sequence: CASSLESAPTIEQYF.

This sequence joins TRBV7-9 and TRBJ1-5; TRBD1 matches 8 bases. The CDR3 has 15 amino acids. V trimming: 4 bases; J trimming: 3 bases; junction bases outside the gene matches: 5. The germline V gene encodes CDR1 SEHNR and CDR2 FQNEAQ (reference sequence). Here the CDR3 reads CASSSDRAINQPQHF. The DNA of the CDR3 is TGTGCCAGCAGCTCGGACAGGGCCATCAATCAGCCCCAGCATTTT.

V gene TRBV6-4 combines with J gene TRBJ2-3; 8 bases match TRBD2. The germline CDR1 and CDR2 sequences are MRHNA and SNTAGT. V lost 4 bases, J lost 0 bases, and 3 bases stayed unmatched. This CDR3 region has 15 residues. The CDR3 protein is CASSVAGLSTDTQYF. As DNA, the CDR3 is TGTGCCAGCAGTGTAGCGGGGCTGAGCACAGATACGCAGTATTTT.

The genes are TRBV25-1 and TRBJ1-5; 8 bases fit TRBD1. This CDR3 is built from 15 residues. The junction had 2 bases not matched to a gene; V was cut back by 4 bases and J by 0 bases. Per germline, CDR1 MGHDK and CDR2 SYGVNS. The CDR3 loop reads CASSGQGNSNQPQHF. The CDR3 coding sequence is TGTGCCAGCAGTGGACAGGGGAATAGCAATCAGCCCCAGCATTTT. Full variable domain (missing parts from reference TRBV25-1 and TRBJ1-5): EADIYQTPRYLVIGTGKKITLECSQTMGHDKMYWYQQDPGMELHLIHYSYGVNSTEKGDLSSESTVSRIRTEHFPLTLESARPSHTSQYLCASSGQGNSNQPQHFGDGTRLSIL.

The sample holds a few counts of this clone. The CDR3 DNA follows: TGCGCCAGCAGCTTGCTTCCAGGGGAATATCAGCCCCAGCATTTT. It translates to CASSLLPGEYQPQHF. The J gene is TRBJ1-5, the V gene TRBV5-1; possibly TRBD1 for D (6 bases). V lost 1 base and J 5 bases, leaving 13 bases between the germline ends. The CDR3 has 15 residues. Germline V gene sequence: CDR1 SGHRS, CDR2 YFSETQ.

This clone was observed once. The chain carries TRBV29-1 and TRBJ2-1; 9 bases are shared with TRBD1. V lost 6 bases and J lost 9; bases outside the gene matches: 15. Germline V CDR1 and CDR2: SQVTM, ANQGSEA. The CDR3 covers 15 residues. The DNA of the CDR3 is TGCAGCGTCCTTCCGGGACAGGGAGGGAGCGTTGAGCAGTTCTTC. This translates into CSVLPGQGGSVEQFF.

V is TRBV6-1 and J is TRBJ1-4; 8 bases line up with TRBD1. Unmatched junction bases numbered 4, after V lost 4 bases and J lost 0 bases. CDR1 is MNHNS and CDR2 is SASEGT in the germline V gene. The CDR3 is 16 amino acids. The CDR3 is CASSGAGGATNEKLFF. CDR3 sequence (DNA): TGTGCCAGCAGTGGGGCAGGGGGCGCAACTAATGAAAAACTGTTTTTT.

This clone appeared a single time. A junction boundary mismatches the germline segment, possibly from a read error. The rearrangement joins TRBV5-3 to TRBJ1-1; no clear D. TRBV5-3 is assigned to the ORF class and has an uncertain function. The CDR3 contains 14 residues. The CDR3 region is CASSLVGEDTEAFF. Here the CDR3 DNA reads TGTGCCAGCAGCTTGGTGGGAGAAGACACTGAAGCTTTCTTT.

The rearrangement uses TRBV19 and TRBJ1-5; tentatively, D is TRBD1 (5 bases). CDR1 is LNHDA, CDR2 SQIVND, per germline (reference sequence). The CDR3 spans 10 residues. The V gene lost 8 bases and the J gene lost 9 bases, with 8 bases spanning the gap. CDR3 DNA: TGTGCCAGTGGGGCCTGGCCCCAGCATTTT. It encodes CASGAWPQHF.

The chain is built from TRBV11-2 and TRBJ2-1; 9 bases align to TRBD2. Germline lookup yields CDR1 SGHAT and CDR2 FQNNGV. V trimming: 7 bases; J trimming: 3 bases; junction bases outside the gene matches: 4. The CDR3 consists of 14 residues. CDR3 in DNA: TGTGCCAGCAACCGACTAGCGGTCTACAATGAGCAGTTCTTC. This translates into CASNRLAVYNEQFF.

This clone has just one count. This chain's CDR3 is CASSILRNYGYTF. In DNA, the CDR3 is TGCGCCAGCAGCATCCTGAGAAACTATGGCTACACCTTC. The J gene is TRBJ1-2, the V gene TRBV5-1; D is undetermined. V was cut by 4 bases and J by 2 bases, with 9 bases left in between. This CDR3 contains 13 residues. Per the germline V gene, CDR1 is SGHRS and CDR2 is YFSETQ. The variable domain in full, with the rest retrieved from reference TRBV5-1 and TRBJ1-2, is KAGVTQTPRYLIKTRGQQVTLSCSPISGHRSVSWYQQTPGQGLQFLFEYFSETQRNKGNFPGRFSGRQFSNSRSEMNVSTLELGDSALYLCASSILRNYGYTFGSGTRLTVV.

The J gene is TRBJ1-4, the V gene TRBV18; D call uncertain. The germline V and J ends were trimmed by 1 base and 8 bases, with 11 bases remaining between them. The CDR3 runs to 14 residues. The germline V gene has CDR1 KGHSH and CDR2 LQKENI. This chain's CDR3 is CASSPQTLGEKLFF. In DNA form, the CDR3 reads TGTGCCAGCTCACCACAGACCCTGGGGGAAAAACTGTTTTTT.